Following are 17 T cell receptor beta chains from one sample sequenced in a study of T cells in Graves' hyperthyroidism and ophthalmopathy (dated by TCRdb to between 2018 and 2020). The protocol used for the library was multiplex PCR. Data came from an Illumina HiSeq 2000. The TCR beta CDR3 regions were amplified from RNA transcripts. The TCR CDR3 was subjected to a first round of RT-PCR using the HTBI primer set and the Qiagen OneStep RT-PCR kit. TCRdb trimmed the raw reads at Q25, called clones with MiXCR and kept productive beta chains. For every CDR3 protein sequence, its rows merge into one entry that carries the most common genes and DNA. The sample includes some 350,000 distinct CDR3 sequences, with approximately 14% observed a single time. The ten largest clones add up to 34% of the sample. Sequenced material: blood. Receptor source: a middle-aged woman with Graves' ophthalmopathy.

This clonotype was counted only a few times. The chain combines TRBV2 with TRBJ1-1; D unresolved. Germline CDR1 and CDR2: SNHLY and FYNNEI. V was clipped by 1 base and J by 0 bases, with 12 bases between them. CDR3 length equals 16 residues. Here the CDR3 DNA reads TGTGCCAGCAGTGAAGGTCTCTTTCTTATGAACACTGAAGCTTTCTTT. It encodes CASSEGLFLMNTEAFF.

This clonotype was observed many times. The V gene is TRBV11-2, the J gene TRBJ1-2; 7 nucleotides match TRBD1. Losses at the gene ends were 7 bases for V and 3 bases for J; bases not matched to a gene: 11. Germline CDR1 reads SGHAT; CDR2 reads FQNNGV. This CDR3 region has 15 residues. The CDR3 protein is CASTPSGGGDYGYTF. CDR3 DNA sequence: TGTGCCAGCACCCCTTCAGGGGGTGGCGACTATGGCTACACCTTC.

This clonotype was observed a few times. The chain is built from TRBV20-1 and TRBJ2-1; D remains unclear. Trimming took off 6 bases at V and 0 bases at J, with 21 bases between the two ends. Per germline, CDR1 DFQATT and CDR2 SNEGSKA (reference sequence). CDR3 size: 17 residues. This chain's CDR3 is CSARLELEAFSYNEQFF. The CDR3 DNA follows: TGCAGTGCCAGGCTGGAACTCGAGGCGTTCTCCTACAATGAGCAGTTCTTC.

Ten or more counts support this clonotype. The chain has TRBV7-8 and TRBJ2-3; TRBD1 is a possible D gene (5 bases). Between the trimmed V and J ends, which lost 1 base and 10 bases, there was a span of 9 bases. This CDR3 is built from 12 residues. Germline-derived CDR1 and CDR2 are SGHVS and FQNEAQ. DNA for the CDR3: TGTGCCAGCAGCTTAGTCCAGGGTTCGCAGTATTTT. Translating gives CASSLVQGSQYF. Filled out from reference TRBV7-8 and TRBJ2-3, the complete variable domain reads GAGVSQSPRYKVAKRGQDVALRCDPISGHVSLFWYQQALGQGPEFLTYFQNEAQLDKSGLPSDRFFAERPEGSVSTLKIQRTQQEDSAVYLCASSLVQGSQYFGPGTRLTVL.

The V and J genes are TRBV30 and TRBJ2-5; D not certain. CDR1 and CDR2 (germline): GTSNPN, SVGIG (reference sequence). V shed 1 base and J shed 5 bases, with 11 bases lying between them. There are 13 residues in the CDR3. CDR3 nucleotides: TGTGCCTGGAGTGGCCAGGCTTGGGAGACCCAGTACTTC. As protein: CAWSGQAWETQYF.

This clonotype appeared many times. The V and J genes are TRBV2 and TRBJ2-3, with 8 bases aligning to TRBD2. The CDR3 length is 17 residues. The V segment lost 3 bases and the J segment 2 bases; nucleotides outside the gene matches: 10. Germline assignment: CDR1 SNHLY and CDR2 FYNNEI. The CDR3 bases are TGTGCCAGCAGTGACGCCTTTAGCGGGGCTTACACAGATACGCAGTATTTT. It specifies CASSDAFSGAYTDTQYF. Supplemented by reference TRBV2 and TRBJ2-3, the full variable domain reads EPEVTQTPSHQVTQMGQEVILRCVPISNHLYFYWYRQILGQKVEFLVSFYNNEISEKSEIFDDQFSVERPDGSNFTLKIRSTKLEDSAMYFCASSDAFSGAYTDTQYFGPGTRLTVL.

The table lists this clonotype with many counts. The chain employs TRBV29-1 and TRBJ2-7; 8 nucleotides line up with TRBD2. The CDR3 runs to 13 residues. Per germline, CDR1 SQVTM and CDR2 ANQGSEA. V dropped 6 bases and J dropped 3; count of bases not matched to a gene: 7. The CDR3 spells CSVESGRDYEQYF. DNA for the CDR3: TGCAGCGTGGAAAGCGGGAGAGACTACGAGCAGTACTTC.

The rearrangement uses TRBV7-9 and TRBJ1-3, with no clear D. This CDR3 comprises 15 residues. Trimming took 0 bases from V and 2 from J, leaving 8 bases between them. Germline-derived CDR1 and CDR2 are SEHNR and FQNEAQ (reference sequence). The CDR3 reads CASSLASGTGNTIYF. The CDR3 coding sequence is TGTGCCAGCAGCTTAGCTAGTGGGACTGGAAACACCATATATTTT.

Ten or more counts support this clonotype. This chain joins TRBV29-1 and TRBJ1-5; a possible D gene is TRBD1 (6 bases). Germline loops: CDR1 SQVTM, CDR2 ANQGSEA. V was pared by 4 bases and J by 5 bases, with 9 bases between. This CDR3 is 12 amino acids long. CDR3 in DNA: TGCAGCGTTGGTGAGGGGGATCAGCCCCAGCATTTT. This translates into CSVGEGDQPQHF. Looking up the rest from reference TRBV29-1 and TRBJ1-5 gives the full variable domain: SAVISQKPSRDICQRGTSLTIQCQVDSQVTMMFWYRQQPGQSLTLIATANQGSEATYESGFVIDKFPISRPNLTFSTLTVSNMSPEDSSIYLCSVGEGDQPQHFGDGTRLSIL.

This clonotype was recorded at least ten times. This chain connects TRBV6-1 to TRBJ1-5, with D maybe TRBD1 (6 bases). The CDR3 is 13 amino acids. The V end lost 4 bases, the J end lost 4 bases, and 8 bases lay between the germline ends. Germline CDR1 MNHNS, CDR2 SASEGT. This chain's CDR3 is CASSVTGNQPQHF. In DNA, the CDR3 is TGTGCCAGCAGTGTAACAGGGAATCAGCCCCAGCATTTT.

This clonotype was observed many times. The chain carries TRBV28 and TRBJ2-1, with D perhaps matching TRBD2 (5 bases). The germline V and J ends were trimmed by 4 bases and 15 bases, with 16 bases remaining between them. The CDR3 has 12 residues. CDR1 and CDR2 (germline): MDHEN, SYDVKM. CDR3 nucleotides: TGTGCCAGCAGTTCGGAGGAGTTCCGGGCGTTCTTC. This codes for CASSSEEFRAFF.

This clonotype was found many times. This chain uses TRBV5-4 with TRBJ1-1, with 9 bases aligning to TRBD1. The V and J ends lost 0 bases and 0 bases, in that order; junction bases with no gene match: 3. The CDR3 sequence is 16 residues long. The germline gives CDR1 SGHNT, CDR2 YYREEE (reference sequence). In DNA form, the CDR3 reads TGTGCCAGCAGCTTGGGGGGGACAGGGTTGAACACTGAAGCTTTCTTT. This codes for CASSLGGTGLNTEAFF.

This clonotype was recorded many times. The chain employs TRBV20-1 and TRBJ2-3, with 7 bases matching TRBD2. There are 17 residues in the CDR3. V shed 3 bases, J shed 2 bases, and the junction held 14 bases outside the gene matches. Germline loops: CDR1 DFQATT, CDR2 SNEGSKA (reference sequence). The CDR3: CSASIPGERGITDTQYF. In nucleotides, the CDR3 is TGCAGTGCTAGTATTCCCGGGGAGCGGGGTATCACAGATACGCAGTATTTT.

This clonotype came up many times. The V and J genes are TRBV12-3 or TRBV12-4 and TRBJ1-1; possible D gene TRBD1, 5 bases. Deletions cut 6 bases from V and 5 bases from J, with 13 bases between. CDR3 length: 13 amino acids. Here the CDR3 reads CASRSSGLTEAFF. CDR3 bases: TGTGCCAGCAGAAGTTCAGGGTTAACTGAAGCTTTCTTT.

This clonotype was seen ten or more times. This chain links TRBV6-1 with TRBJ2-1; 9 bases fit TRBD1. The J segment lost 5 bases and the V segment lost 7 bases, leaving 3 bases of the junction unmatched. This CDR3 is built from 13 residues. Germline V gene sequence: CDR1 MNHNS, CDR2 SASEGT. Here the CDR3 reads CASTGQGNNEQFF. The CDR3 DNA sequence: TGTGCCAGCACCGGACAGGGGAACAATGAGCAGTTCTTC.

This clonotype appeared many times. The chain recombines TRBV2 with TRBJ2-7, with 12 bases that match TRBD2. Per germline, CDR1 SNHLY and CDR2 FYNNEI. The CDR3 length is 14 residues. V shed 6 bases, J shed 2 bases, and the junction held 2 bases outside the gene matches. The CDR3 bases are TGTGCCAGCAGACTAGCGGGAGGAACCTACGAGCAGTACTTC. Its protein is CASRLAGGTYEQYF. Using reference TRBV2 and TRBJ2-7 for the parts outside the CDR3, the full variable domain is EPEVTQTPSHQVTQMGQEVILRCVPISNHLYFYWYRQILGQKVEFLVSFYNNEISEKSEIFDDQFSVERPDGSNFTLKIRSTKLEDSAMYFCASRLAGGTYEQYFGPGTRLTVT.

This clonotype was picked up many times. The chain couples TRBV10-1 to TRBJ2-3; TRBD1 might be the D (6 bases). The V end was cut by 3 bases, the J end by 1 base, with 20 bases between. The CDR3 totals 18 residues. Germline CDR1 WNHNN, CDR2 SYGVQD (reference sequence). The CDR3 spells CASSEWVTEDSRTDTQYF. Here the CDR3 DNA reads TGCGCCAGCAGTGAATGGGTAACCGAGGACAGCCGCACAGATACGCAGTATTTT.